This TCR beta chain comes out of a study of post-analysis software for immune sequencing data. With V trimmed by 0 bases and J by 2 bases, 15 bases remained unmatched. The CDR3 spans 19 residues. Per the germline V gene, CDR1 is DFQATT and CDR2 is SNEGSKA (reference sequence). Prepared TCR beta cDNA libraries contained unique molecular identifiers. A population of about 0.95 to 10 million T cells gave rise to about half a million cDNA molecules. TCRdb processed the PCR reads anew with MiXCR; each CDR3 protein has one entry. Altogether hundreds of thousands of distinct CDR3 sequences are present, roughly 45% being singletons, with the ten largest covering about an eighth. Notes on the study in general: TRBV5-6, TRBV5-1 and TRBV20-1 belonged to a set of roughly 5 TRBV segments that were more frequent in patients than controls.

Only a few counts were recorded for this clonotype. The antigen remains undetermined. The chain combines TRBV20-1 with TRBJ2-7; TRBD2 matches 11 bases. The TCR was taken from a girl aged 10 to 17 with multiple sclerosis. The source material was blood. Here the CDR3 reads CSARDLRLAGGPSTYEQYF. The CDR3 nucleotides are TGCAGTGCTAGAGATCTTCGGCTAGCGGGAGGTCCCTCAACCTACGAGCAGTACTTC.